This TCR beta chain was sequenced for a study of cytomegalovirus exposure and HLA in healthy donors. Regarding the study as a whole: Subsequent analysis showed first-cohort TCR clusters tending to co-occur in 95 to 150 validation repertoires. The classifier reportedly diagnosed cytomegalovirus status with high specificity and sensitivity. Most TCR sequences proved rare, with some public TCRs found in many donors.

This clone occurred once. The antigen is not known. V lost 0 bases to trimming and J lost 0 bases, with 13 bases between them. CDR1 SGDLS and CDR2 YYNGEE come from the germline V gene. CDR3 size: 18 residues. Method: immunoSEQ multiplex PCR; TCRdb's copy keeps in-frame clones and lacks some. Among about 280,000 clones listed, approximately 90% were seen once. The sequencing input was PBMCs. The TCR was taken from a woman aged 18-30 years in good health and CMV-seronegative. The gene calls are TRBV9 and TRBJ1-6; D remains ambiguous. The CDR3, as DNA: TGTGCCAGCAGCGTAGCGGCAGCTACTAGCTCCTATAATTCACCCCTCCACTTT. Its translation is CASSVAAATSSYNSPLHF.